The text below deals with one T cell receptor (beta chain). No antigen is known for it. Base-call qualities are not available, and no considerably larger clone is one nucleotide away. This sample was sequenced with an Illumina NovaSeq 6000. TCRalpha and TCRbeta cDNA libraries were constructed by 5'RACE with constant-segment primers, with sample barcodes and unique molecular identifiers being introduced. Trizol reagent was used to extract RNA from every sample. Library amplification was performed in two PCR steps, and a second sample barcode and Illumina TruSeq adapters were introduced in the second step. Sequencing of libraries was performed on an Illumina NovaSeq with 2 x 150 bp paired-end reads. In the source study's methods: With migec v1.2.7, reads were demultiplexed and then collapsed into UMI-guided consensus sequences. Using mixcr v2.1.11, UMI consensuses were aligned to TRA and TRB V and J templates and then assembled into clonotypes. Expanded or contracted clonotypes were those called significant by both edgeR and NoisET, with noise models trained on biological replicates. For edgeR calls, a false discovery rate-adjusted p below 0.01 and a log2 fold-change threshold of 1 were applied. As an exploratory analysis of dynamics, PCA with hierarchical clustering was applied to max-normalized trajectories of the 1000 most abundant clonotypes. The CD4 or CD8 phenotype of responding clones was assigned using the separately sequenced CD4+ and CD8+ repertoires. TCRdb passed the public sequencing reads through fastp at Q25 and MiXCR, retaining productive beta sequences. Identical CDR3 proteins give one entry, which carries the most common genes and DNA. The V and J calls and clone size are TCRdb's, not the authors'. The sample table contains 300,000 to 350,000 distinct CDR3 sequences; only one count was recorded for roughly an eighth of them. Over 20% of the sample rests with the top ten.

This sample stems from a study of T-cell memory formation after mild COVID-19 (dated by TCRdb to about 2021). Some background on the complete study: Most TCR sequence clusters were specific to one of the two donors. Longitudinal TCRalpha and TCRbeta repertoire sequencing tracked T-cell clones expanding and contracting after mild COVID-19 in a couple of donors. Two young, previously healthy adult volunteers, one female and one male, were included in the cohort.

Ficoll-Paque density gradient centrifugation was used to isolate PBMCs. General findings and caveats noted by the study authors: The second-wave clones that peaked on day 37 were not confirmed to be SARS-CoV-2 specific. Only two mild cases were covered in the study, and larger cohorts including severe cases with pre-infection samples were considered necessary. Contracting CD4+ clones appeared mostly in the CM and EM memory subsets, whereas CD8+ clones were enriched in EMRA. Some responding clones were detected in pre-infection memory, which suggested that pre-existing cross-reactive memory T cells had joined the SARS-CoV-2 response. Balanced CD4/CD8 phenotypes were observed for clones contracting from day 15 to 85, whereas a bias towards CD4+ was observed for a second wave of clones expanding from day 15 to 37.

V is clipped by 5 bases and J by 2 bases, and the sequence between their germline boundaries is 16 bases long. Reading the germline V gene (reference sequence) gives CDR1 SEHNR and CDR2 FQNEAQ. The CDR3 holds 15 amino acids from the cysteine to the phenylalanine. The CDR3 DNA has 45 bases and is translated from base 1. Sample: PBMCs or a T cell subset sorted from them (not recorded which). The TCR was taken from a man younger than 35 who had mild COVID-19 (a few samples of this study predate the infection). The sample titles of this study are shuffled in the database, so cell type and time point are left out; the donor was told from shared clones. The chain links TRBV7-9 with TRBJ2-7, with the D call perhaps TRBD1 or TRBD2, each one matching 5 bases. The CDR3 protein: CASSPWLGETYEQYF. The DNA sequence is TGTGCCAGCAGCCCGTGGTTGGGGGAGACCTACGAGCAGTACTTC.